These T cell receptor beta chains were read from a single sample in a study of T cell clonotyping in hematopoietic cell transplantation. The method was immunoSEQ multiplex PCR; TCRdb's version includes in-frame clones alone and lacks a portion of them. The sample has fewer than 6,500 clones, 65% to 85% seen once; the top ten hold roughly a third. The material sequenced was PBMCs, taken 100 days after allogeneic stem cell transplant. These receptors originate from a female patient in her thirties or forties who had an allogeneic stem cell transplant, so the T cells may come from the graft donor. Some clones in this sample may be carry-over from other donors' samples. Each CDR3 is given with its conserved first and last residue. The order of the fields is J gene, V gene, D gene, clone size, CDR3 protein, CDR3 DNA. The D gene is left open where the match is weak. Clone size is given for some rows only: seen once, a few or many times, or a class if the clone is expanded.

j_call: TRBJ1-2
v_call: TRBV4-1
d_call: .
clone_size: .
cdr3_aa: CASSPPRGIEAYGYTF
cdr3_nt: TGCGCCAGCAGCCCTCCACGGGGGATCGAGGCATATGGCTACACCTTC

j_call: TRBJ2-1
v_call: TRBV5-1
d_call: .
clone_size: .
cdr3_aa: CASSLEAGSANEQFF
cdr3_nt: TGCGCCAGCAGCTTGGAGGCAGGGTCCGCCAATGAGCAGTTCTTC

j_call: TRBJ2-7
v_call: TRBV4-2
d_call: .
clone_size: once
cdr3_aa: CASSQDRDLYYEQYF
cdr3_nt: TGTGCCAGCAGCCAAGACAGGGACCTCTACTACGAGCAGTACTTC

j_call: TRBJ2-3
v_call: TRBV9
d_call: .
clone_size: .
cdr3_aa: CASSVAASQYTQYF
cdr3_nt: TGTGCCAGCAGCGTAGCGGCTAGTCAGTATACGCAGTATTTT

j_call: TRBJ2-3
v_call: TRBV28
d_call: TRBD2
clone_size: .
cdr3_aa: CASSLVSGGAFDTQYF
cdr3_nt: TGTGCCAGCAGTTTAGTCAGCGGGGGGGCTTTCGATACGCAGTATTTT

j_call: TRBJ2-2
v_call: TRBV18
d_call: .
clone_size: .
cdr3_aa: CASSPMAARDTGELFF
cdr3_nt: TGTGCCAGCTCACCTATGGCGGCGAGGGACACCGGGGAGCTGTTTTTT

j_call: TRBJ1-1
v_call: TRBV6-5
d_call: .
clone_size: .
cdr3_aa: CASSYEGNTEAFF
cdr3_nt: TGTGCCAGCAGTTATGAGGGTAACACTGAAGCTTTCTTT

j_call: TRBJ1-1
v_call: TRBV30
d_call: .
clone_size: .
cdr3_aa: CAGATDGRSGAFF
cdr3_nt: TGTGCCGGAGCTACAGACGGTCGCTCTGGAGCTTTCTTT

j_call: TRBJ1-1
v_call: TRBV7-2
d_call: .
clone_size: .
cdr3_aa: CASSPGFITEAFF
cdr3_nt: TGTGCCAGCAGCCCAGGGTTTATCACTGAAGCTTTCTTT

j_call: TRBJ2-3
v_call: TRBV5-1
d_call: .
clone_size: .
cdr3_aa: CASSLEPGSDTQYF
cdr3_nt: TGCGCCAGCAGCTTGGAGCCAGGGTCAGATACGCAGTATTTT

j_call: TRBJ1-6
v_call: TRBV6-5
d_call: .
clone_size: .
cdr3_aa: CASSQKVGGNSPLHF
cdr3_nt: TGTGCCAGCAGCCAAAAGGTGGGAGGGAATTCACCCCTCCACTTT